The 18 T cell receptor beta chains in this list originate from one sample, sequenced in a study of tumor and adjacent non-tumor tissue in lung cancer. TCRbeta libraries were built with three rounds of nested PCR, modified from ARM-PCR. MiXCR, applied by TCRdb to the multiplex PCR reads, yields one record per CDR3 protein. The sample has 60,000 to 85,000 distinct CDR3 sequences, over 70% seen once. The template was RNA from unsorted bulk tissue. The sequenced material came from lung tumor tissue. Receptors originate from a woman aged 45-65 years with non-small cell lung cancer.

This clonotype was detected once. This chain uses TRBV20-1 with TRBJ2-1, with TRBD2 as a possible D gene (6 bases). The CDR3 runs to 14 residues. The germline V gene encodes CDR1 DFQATT and CDR2 SNEGSKA (reference sequence). The V end lost 5 bases, the J end lost 12 bases, and 23 bases lay between the germline ends. The CDR3 nucleotides read TGCAGTGCTGGGGGGTCGGGCGGGGTCTATATGCAGTTCTTC. This gives the protein CSAGGSGGVYMQFF.

By share of the sample, this clonotype is medium-sized. The chain is built from TRBV28 and TRBJ2-5; D remains ambiguous. V lost 5 bases and J 2 bases, leaving 6 bases between the germline ends. The CDR3 runs to 12 residues. Looked up from germline, CDR1 is MDHEN and CDR2 is SYDVKM. CDR3 sequence reads: CASSGIQETQYF. DNA of the CDR3: TGTGCCAGCAGTGGGATACAAGAGACCCAGTACTTC.

This clonotype was seen repeatedly, ten times or more. The chain has TRBV24-1 and TRBJ1-2, with TRBD1 as a possible D gene (6 bases). Germline lookup yields CDR1 KGHDR and CDR2 SFDVKD. V lost 3 bases and J 4 bases, leaving 11 bases between the germline ends. The CDR3 is made up of 14 amino acids. Written as DNA, the CDR3 is TGTGCCACCAGTGATCCAGGGACAACCTATGGCTACACCTTC. Translation: CATSDPGTTYGYTF.

Concerning this clonotype: Since a much larger clone is just one base distant, this may be a read error. This chain joins TRBV4-1 and TRBJ2-1, with no clear D. Germline V gene data show CDR1 as MGHRA and CDR2 as YSYEKL. The CDR3 covers 14 residues. CDR3 coding DNA: TGCGCCAGCAGCCAACAGGTACACGGCAATGAGCGGTTCTTC. It yields the protein CASSQQVHGNERFF.

Comment on this clonotype: One end of the junction varies from germline; a read error may be responsible. This chain connects TRBV29-1 to TRBJ2-3, with TRBD2 as a possible D gene (5 bases). This CDR3 contains 15 residues. CDR1 and CDR2 (germline): SQVTM, ANQGSEA. The CDR3 bases are TGCAGCGTTGCCCTAGCAGGAGGTAGAGCAGATACGCACTATTTT. This encodes CSVALAGGRADTHYF.

This clonotype came up many times. This chain uses TRBV5-1 with TRBJ2-1; possible D gene TRBD2, 6 bases. V lost 5 bases to trimming and J lost 4 bases, with 16 bases between them. Per the germline V gene, CDR1 is SGHRS and CDR2 is YFSETQ. The CDR3 has 15 amino acids. The DNA for the CDR3 is TGCGCCAGCAGAATGGCCGGGACTGAATACAATGAGCAGTTCTTC. It specifies CASRMAGTEYNEQFF.

In regard to this clonotype: A read error may produce the germline difference seen at one junction end. V gene TRBV14 combines with J gene TRBJ2-3; no firm D call. CDR3 size: 15 residues. Germline V gives CDR1 SGHDN, CDR2 FVKESK. The CDR3 sequence is CASSQVRGATDTQYF. The CDR3 DNA follows: TGCGCCAGCAGCCAAGTCAGAGGAGCCACAGATACGCAGTATTTT.

This clonotype has only a few counts. The junction shows a germline mismatch at one end, possibly a read error. The chain uses TRBV6-2 or TRBV6-3 and TRBJ2-7; the D gene is possibly TRBD2 (6 bases). The length of the CDR3 is 15 residues. The germline CDR1 and CDR2 sequences are MNHEY and SVGEGT. The CDR3 region is CVSSYSAGSTYEQYF. CDR3 DNA sequence: TGTGTCAGCAGTTACTCGGCGGGGAGCACTTACGAGCAGTACTTC.

The table lists this clonotype with a count of one. This rearrangement joins TRBV28 to TRBJ2-7; D gene unclear. V lost 8 bases, J lost 3 bases, and 11 bases lay in between. The CDR3 length is 12 residues. The germline V gene has CDR1 MDHEN and CDR2 SYDVKM. Here the CDR3 reads CASGVVGYEQYF. For the CDR3, the DNA is TGTGCCAGCGGGGTTGTCGGCTACGAGCAGTACTTC.

In regard to this clonotype: The germline gene is not matched at one end of the junction; a read error may be the cause. The chain couples TRBV20-1 to TRBJ2-3, with 13 bases lining up with TRBD2. This CDR3 is built from 15 residues. CDR1 and CDR2 from the germline V gene are DFQATT and SNEGSKA (reference sequence). The CDR3 DNA reads TGCAGTGCGCCGACTAGCGGGAGGAAAACAGGTACGCGGTATTTT. Translating gives CSAPTSGRKTGTRYF.

The chain combines TRBV6-5 with TRBJ2-3; either TRBD1 or TRBD2 may fit D (5 bases each). The V and J ends lost 9 bases and 2 bases respectively, with 21 bases between them. This CDR3 contains 16 residues. CDR1 MNHEY and CDR2 SVGAGI come from the germline V gene. The CDR3 sequence: CASSHYWGTITDTQYF. The CDR3 nucleotides read TGTGCCAGTAGTCATTACTGGGGGACGATCACAGATACGCAGTATTTT.

Remarks on this clonotype: Compared with germline, one end of the junction differs, possibly owing to a read error. The J gene is TRBJ2-7, the V gene TRBV4-2, with 9 bases identical to TRBD2. This CDR3 has 18 residues. CDR1 and CDR2 (germline): LGHNA, YNFKEQ. The chain's CDR3 is CASSQEGVAGEGRYEQYF. CDR3 nucleotide sequence: TGTGCTAGCAGCCAAGAAGGAGTAGCGGGAGAAGGCCGCTACGAGCAGTACTTC.

V gene TRBV6-1 combines with J gene TRBJ2-1; 12 nucleotides align to TRBD2. The V gene's germline CDR1 is MNHNS and CDR2 SASEGT. The CDR3 contains 15 residues. Trimming cost V 10 bases and J 4 bases; bases outside gene matches: 8. CDR3 bases: TGTGCCAACGGTTCTCTAGCGGGAGGGTACAATGAGCAGTTCTTC. It yields the protein CANGSLAGGYNEQFF.

This clonotype was detected once. The chain links TRBV6-1 to TRBJ1-5, with 9 bases that match TRBD1. The V gene's germline CDR1 is MNHNS and CDR2 SASEGT. The CDR3 consists of 15 residues. V lost 1 base and J lost 7; bases outside the gene matches: 5. CDR3 coding DNA: TGTGCCAGCAGTGAAGAGAGGACAGGGGCGCAGCCCCAGCATTTT. Protein product: CASSEERTGAQPQHF.

A note on this clonotype: A read error may be the cause here, since a much bigger clone is one base away. The V call is TRBV11-2, the J call TRBJ2-7; D not resolved. The germline gives CDR1 SGHAT, CDR2 FQNNGV. CDR3 length equals 13 residues. CDR3 bases: TGTGCCACCAAAGGGCCCAGCTCCTACGATCAGTACTTC. Amino acid sequence: CATKGPSSYDQYF.

The chain uses TRBV4-1 and TRBJ2-7; D remains ambiguous. Germline V CDR1 and CDR2: MGHRA, YSYEKL. V lost 4 bases and J 5 bases, leaving 12 bases between the germline ends. CDR3 length equals 13 residues. DNA for the CDR3: TGCGCCAGCAGCCTTCAGGTTGGGAACGAGCAGTACTTC. This codes for CASSLQVGNEQYF.

V gene TRBV6-2 or TRBV6-3 combines with J gene TRBJ2-1; D is ambiguous. V lost 4 bases and J 9 bases, leaving 22 bases between the germline ends. The CDR3 spans 16 residues. Per germline, CDR1 MNHEY and CDR2 SVGEGT. For the CDR3, the DNA is TGTGCCAGCAGTTCCCTTACCAGGATAGGGTTCTTTGAGCAGTTCTTC. This gives the protein CASSSLTRIGFFEQFF.

This clonotype was seen ten or more times. The junction and the germline gene differ at one end; a read error may be behind it. The chain links TRBV11-2 to TRBJ2-1; 8 bases are a match to TRBD2. Germline CDR1 SGHAT, CDR2 FQNNGV. This CDR3 has 17 residues. This CDR3 is CASSLDRGGRFYNEQLF. In DNA form, the CDR3 reads TGTGCCAGCAGCTTAGATAGGGGCGGGAGGTTCTACAATGAGCAGCTCTTC.